This TCR beta chain appears in the sequencing data of a study of cytomegalovirus exposure and HLA in healthy donors. Method: immunoSEQ multiplex PCR; TCRdb's copy keeps in-frame clones and lacks some. The table lists roughly 250,000 clones, approximately 86% of them singletons. V lost 0 bases, J lost 3 bases, and 6 bases lay in between. The germline gives CDR1 LNHDA, CDR2 SQIVND (reference sequence). This CDR3 spans 13 amino acids. V usage is TRBV19 and J usage is TRBJ2-7, with D possibly being TRBD1 (5 bases). Material: PBMCs. This TCR came from a woman in her thirties in good health and CMV-seropositive. In nucleotides, the CDR3 is TGTGCCAGTAGTATAGACGACAGCTACGAGCAGTACTTC. It is translated as CASSIDDSYEQYF.